Below, 18 T cell receptor beta chains from the same sample are listed, as sequenced in a study of post-analysis software for immune sequencing data. These TCRs are of unknown antigen specificity. Incorporated into the TCR beta cDNA libraries were unique molecular identifiers, which served to reduce PCR and sequencing biases. TCRdb fed the PCR reads into MiXCR, producing one record per CDR3 protein. The sample holds hundreds of thousands of distinct CDR3 sequences; about a third are singletons and the top ten take 13%. The study, taken as a whole, reports: Compared with controls, patients had more of five TRBV segments, including TRBV5-6, TRBV5-1 and TRBV20-1.

The sequenced sample was blood. The receptor source for this set is a girl aged 10 to 17 with multiple sclerosis.

The V call is TRBV5-1, the J call TRBJ2-7, with D tentatively TRBD1 (7 bases). The CDR3 totals 15 residues. The germline V gene encodes CDR1 SGHRS and CDR2 YFSETQ. Deletions cut 4 bases from V and 4 bases from J, with 18 bases between. CDR3 sequence (DNA): TGCGCCAGCAGCCCAACTAGCAGGGGGAAGTACGAGCAGTACTTC. Residues: CASSPTSRGKYEQYF.

This sequence joins TRBV28 and TRBJ1-4, with TRBD1 as a possible D gene (6 bases). This CDR3 comprises 14 residues. Germline CDR1 MDHEN, CDR2 SYDVKM. V was trimmed by 1 base and J by 7 bases, leaving 10 bases between them. The CDR3: CASSLLGQLEKLFF. The CDR3 region has the DNA TGTGCCAGCAGTTTATTAGGACAGCTTGAAAAACTGTTTTTT. The variable domain in full, completed from reference TRBV28 and TRBJ1-4, reads DVKVTQSSRYLVKRTGEKVFLECVQDMDHENMFWYRQDPGLGLRLIYFSYDVKMKEKGDIPEGYSVSREKKERFSLILESASTNQTSMYLCASSLLGQLEKLFFGSGTQLSVL.

This clonotype has more than one count but fewer than ten. V gene TRBV6-5 combines with J gene TRBJ1-4; 8 bases match TRBD1. Germline assignment: CDR1 MNHEY and CDR2 SVGAGI. Trimming removed 5 bases from V and 12 bases from J; junction bases left unmatched: 8. The CDR3 totals 13 residues. DNA for the CDR3: TGTGCCAGCAGTCAGAACAGGGGGAAGGAACTGTTTTTT. Its translation: CASSQNRGKELFF.

The chain joins TRBV4-1 to TRBJ1-5; D is undetermined. Between the trimmed V and J ends, which lost 8 bases and 4 bases, there was a span of 21 bases. The germline V gene encodes CDR1 MGHRA and CDR2 YSYEKL. The CDR3 sequence is 16 residues long. The CDR3 DNA reads TGCGCCAGCGGCCCCTCCGGACGGGGTGGGAATCAGCCCCAGCATTTT. Amino acids: CASGPSGRGGNQPQHF.

A few counts support this clonotype. The chain links TRBV4-3 to TRBJ2-3, with unresolved D. V was trimmed by 0 bases and J by 1 base, leaving 11 bases between them. CDR3 size: 16 residues. Germline assignment: CDR1 LGHNA and CDR2 YSLEER. This CDR3 reads CASSQEGRPGTDTQYF. CDR3 in DNA: TGCGCCAGCAGCCAAGAGGGCAGACCAGGCACAGATACGCAGTATTTT.

V is TRBV9 and J is TRBJ2-7; D call uncertain. Germline CDR1 SGDLS, CDR2 YYNGEE. V shed 1 base and J shed 5 bases, with 10 bases lying between them. The CDR3 has 13 amino acids. The CDR3 reads CASSVTPNHEQYF. In DNA, the CDR3 is TGTGCCAGCAGCGTAACCCCGAACCACGAGCAGTACTTC. The whole variable domain, filled in from reference TRBV9 and TRBJ2-7, reads DSGVTQTPKHLITATGQRVTLRCSPRSGDLSVYWYQQSLDQGLQFLIQYYNGEERAKGNILERFSAQQFPDLHSELNLSSLELGDSALYFCASSVTPNHEQYFGPGTRLTVT.

This clonotype was seen a handful of times. The V and J genes are TRBV18 and TRBJ1-5; TRBD1 aligns across 7 bases. The germline gives CDR1 KGHSH, CDR2 LQKENI. The CDR3 spans 14 residues. Unmatched junction bases numbered 4, after V lost 4 bases and J lost 4 bases. The CDR3 loop is CASSLQGLNQPQHF. DNA of the CDR3: TGTGCCAGCTCACTACAGGGGTTGAATCAGCCCCAGCATTTT.

DNA of the CDR3: TGTGCCAGCAGCCGCATGTGGGTGGGGGCCACAGATACGCAGTATTTT. Encoded protein: CASSRMWVGATDTQYF. The chain recombines TRBV3-1 with TRBJ2-3, with a weak D call TRBD1 (6 bases). The germline V gene has CDR1 LGHDT and CDR2 YNNKEL (reference sequence). This CDR3 region has 16 residues. Trimming removed 4 bases at V and 2 bases at J, with 16 bases between.

The chain couples TRBV20-1 to TRBJ1-5; D is undetermined. Trimming took 6 bases from V and 2 from J, leaving 14 bases between them. The CDR3 spans 14 residues. Germline CDR1 reads DFQATT; CDR2 reads SNEGSKA (reference sequence). CDR3 protein: CSAPVPRGNQPQHF. For the CDR3, the DNA is TGCAGTGCCCCGGTCCCGCGGGGCAATCAGCCCCAGCATTTT.

Many counts were recorded for this clonotype. This chain joins TRBV4-3 and TRBJ2-7; tentative D call: TRBD1 (6 bases). The germline V gene has CDR1 LGHNA and CDR2 YSLEER. The CDR3 sequence is 18 residues long. Trimming stripped 1 base from V and 1 base from J, with 20 bases between. CDR3 DNA: TGCGCCAGCAGCCAAGTTATCTCCGACAGGTTACCATCCTACGAGCAGTACTTC. Amino acids: CASSQVISDRLPSYEQYF.

This clonotype showed up just a few times. CDR3 loop: CASSPRQGGRTDTQYF. The CDR3 DNA is TGTGCCAGCAGCCCTCGCCAGGGCGGGCGCACAGATACGCAGTATTTT. The chain is built from TRBV9 and TRBJ2-3; D is possibly TRBD1 or TRBD2 (5 bases each). V was clipped by 4 bases and J by 1 base, with 16 bases between them. In germline, CDR1 is SGDLS, CDR2 YYNGEE. This CDR3 region has 16 residues.

This clonotype has only a few counts. This rearrangement joins TRBV4-1 to TRBJ2-3, with unresolved D. Trimming took 0 bases from V and 0 from J, leaving 7 bases between them. Germline CDR1 reads MGHRA; CDR2 reads YSYEKL. CDR3 length: 15 residues. CDR3 protein: CASSQENWSTDTQYF. As DNA, the CDR3 is TGCGCCAGCAGCCAAGAGAACTGGAGCACAGATACGCAGTATTTT.

This clonotype was detected a few times. This chain links TRBV4-3 with TRBJ1-1; no reliable D call. Germline V lookup: CDR1 LGHNA, CDR2 YSLEER. With 0 bases removed from V and 1 base from J, the gap between germline ends came to 15 bases. The CDR3 extends over 17 amino acids. This chain's CDR3 is CASSQDRGGIGNTEAFF. CDR3 bases: TGCGCCAGCAGCCAAGATCGGGGTGGGATTGGGAACACTGAAGCTTTCTTT.

This clonotype was picked up a small number of times. The V gene is TRBV12-3 or TRBV12-4, the J gene TRBJ2-3, with D possibly TRBD1 on 5 matching bases. The CDR3 sequence is 15 residues long. The V end was cut by 7 bases, the J end by 2 bases, with 16 bases between. The CDR3 loop is CASTLRTTATDTQYF. The CDR3 coding sequence is TGTGCCAGCACCCTGAGGACAACAGCCACAGATACGCAGTATTTT.

The chain is built from TRBV7-9 and TRBJ2-3, with D possibly called TRBD1 or TRBD2 (6 bases each). The V end lost 4 bases, the J end lost 6 bases, and 14 bases lay between the germline ends. CDR1 and CDR2 (germline): SEHNR, FQNEAQ (reference sequence). The CDR3 contains 14 residues. CDR3 coding DNA: TGTGCCAGCAGCTACGGGGGCCGAAGGGATACGCAGTATTTT. The encoded protein is CASSYGGRRDTQYF. The variable domain in full, completed from reference TRBV7-9 and TRBJ2-3, reads DTGVSQNPRHKITKRGQNVTFRCDPISEHNRLYWYRQTLGQGPEFLTYFQNEAQLEKSRLLSDRFSAERPKGSFSTLEIQRTEQGDSAMYLCASSYGGRRDTQYFGPGTRLTVL.

The V gene is TRBV18, the J gene TRBJ2-4; 9 bases map to TRBD1. The DNA end favors TRBJ2-7, so the J call may be wrong. Germline V gene sequence: CDR1 KGHSH, CDR2 LQKENI. The CDR3 runs to 14 residues. CDR3 residues: CASSHRDRVNEQYF. CDR3 in DNA: TGTGCCAGCTCACACCGGGACAGGGTCAACGAGCAGTACTTC.

The V gene is TRBV4-1, the J gene TRBJ1-2, with TRBD1 identical over 9 bases. The CDR3 is made up of 14 amino acids. The trim removed 4 bases at V and 8 bases at J, leaving 8 bases unmatched. The germline CDR1 and CDR2 sequences are MGHRA and YSYEKL. In DNA form, the CDR3 reads TGCGCCAGCAGCCCCTATACAGGGGGCGTCGGCTACACCTTC. Its protein is CASSPYTGGVGYTF.

Turning to this clonotype: The junction departs from the called germline gene at one end, perhaps through a read error. This sequence joins TRBV12-3 or TRBV12-4 and TRBJ2-3; D unresolved. There are 17 residues in the CDR3. The CDR3 region has the DNA TGTGCCAGCAGTTTAGGAAACATACGGACGGGCACAGATGCGCAGTATTTT. Translation gives CASSLGNIRTGTDAQYF.